Listed below are T cell receptor beta chains from one sample, sequenced in a study of response to subunit inactivated influenza vaccine. TCRdb fed the RT-PCR reads into MiXCR, producing one record per CDR3 protein. The data hold about 800,000 distinct CDR3 sequences, with 20% to 25% observed a single time. The sample consisted of PBMCs from blood, taken about 5 days after vaccination. The receptor source for this set is a man aged 45 to 65 who received an inactivated influenza vaccine. CDR3s include the opening cysteine and the closing phenylalanine or tryptophan. Fields, in order: V gene, CDR3 length, J gene, CDR3 protein.

v_gene: TRBV20-1; len: 17; j_gene: TRBJ2-3; CDR3aa: CSATPGQGRGGTDTQYF
v_gene: TRBV6-1; len: 16; j_gene: TRBJ1-3; CDR3aa: CASRRRGAYSGNTIYF
v_gene: TRBV6-5; len: 18; j_gene: TRBJ2-1; CDR3aa: CASSSSRGASGSYNEQFF
v_gene: TRBV7-9; len: 12; j_gene: TRBJ2-7; CDR3aa: CASNGATYEQYF
v_gene: TRBV11-2; len: 13; j_gene: TRBJ2-1; CDR3aa: CASSSTGGGEQFF
v_gene: TRBV24-1; len: 15; j_gene: TRBJ2-1; CDR3aa: CATSDLQGNYNEQFF
v_gene: TRBV6-1; len: 14; j_gene: TRBJ1-6; CDR3aa: CASRPRGLNSPLHF
v_gene: TRBV5-5; len: 16; j_gene: TRBJ2-1; CDR3aa: CASSLLDRGLWNEQFF
v_gene: TRBV7-2; len: 16; j_gene: TRBJ2-1; CDR3aa: CASSQTLAGSYNEQFF
v_gene: TRBV7-2; len: 14; j_gene: TRBJ2-3; CDR3aa: CASRPTSYTDTQYF
v_gene: TRBV24-1; len: 15; j_gene: TRBJ2-1; CDR3aa: CATSDPGGTYNEQFF
v_gene: TRBV10-2; len: 16; j_gene: TRBJ2-3; CDR3aa: CASSESVALLTDTQYF
v_gene: TRBV28; len: 14; j_gene: TRBJ2-7; CDR3aa: CASSHRGASYEQYF
v_gene: TRBV21-1; len: 16; j_gene: TRBJ2-1; CDR3aa: CATRTGQGSLYNEQFF
v_gene: TRBV15; len: 15; j_gene: TRBJ2-7; CDR3aa: CATSRTSGPIYEQYF
v_gene: TRBV5-5; len: 13; j_gene: TRBJ2-1; CDR3aa: CASSIGTVNEQFF
v_gene: TRBV6-1; len: 14; j_gene: TRBJ2-2; CDR3aa: CATEDFLNTGELFF
v_gene: TRBV2; len: 14; j_gene: TRBJ1-5; CDR3aa: CASSTGEPNQPQHF
v_gene: TRBV7-2; len: 17; j_gene: TRBJ2-5; CDR3aa: CASSSTRTSGGQETQYF
v_gene: TRBV4-1; len: 17; j_gene: TRBJ2-6; CDR3aa: CASSPTGTSSGANVLTF
v_gene: TRBV10-3; len: 15; j_gene: TRBJ2-1; CDR3aa: CAISAPTGSYNEQFF
v_gene: TRBV12-3/TRBV12-4; len: 14; j_gene: TRBJ2-7; CDR3aa: CASRGQGGNYEQYF
v_gene: TRBV29-1; len: 13; j_gene: TRBJ2-2; CDR3aa: CSVELAGTGELFF
v_gene: TRBV20-1; len: 16; j_gene: TRBJ1-3; CDR3aa: CSARDRGIKSGNTIYF
v_gene: TRBV5-1; len: 13; j_gene: TRBJ1-1; CDR3aa: CASSRGGSTEAFF
v_gene: TRBV7-6; len: 16; j_gene: TRBJ2-1; CDR3aa: CASSHPLASLYNEQFF
v_gene: TRBV12-3/TRBV12-4; len: 15; j_gene: TRBJ2-3; CDR3aa: CASNRWGGSSDTQYF
v_gene: TRBV29-1; len: 13; j_gene: TRBJ2-7; CDR3aa: CSVEDQGTYEQYF
v_gene: TRBV7-9; len: 14; j_gene: TRBJ1-2; CDR3aa: CASSSGRIPEGRVF
v_gene: TRBV5-1; len: 13; j_gene: TRBJ2-3; CDR3aa: CASSWGPLDTQYF